These 26 T cell receptor beta chains were all obtained from the same sample, sequenced in a study of cytomegalovirus exposure and HLA in healthy donors. The PCR used 60 Vbeta and 13 Jbeta primers. Here immunoSEQ multiplex PCR was the method, and the copy in TCRdb shows in-frame clones only, minus some. The sample has some 100,000 clones; about 80% are singletons. The specimen sequenced was PBMCs. Every receptor here comes from a male donor in good health and CMV-seropositive.

This clone was seen just once. This sequence joins TRBV29-1 and TRBJ1-1; possibly TRBD1 for D (5 bases). V was pared by 7 bases and J by 5 bases, with 17 bases between. This CDR3 spans 13 amino acids. Germline lookup yields CDR1 SQVTM and CDR2 ANQGSEA. CDR3 sequence: CSAHQGRATEAFF. The CDR3 bases are TGCAGCGCACATCAAGGCAGGGCTACTGAAGCTTTCTTT.

The rearrangement uses TRBV7-9 and TRBJ2-2, with 9 bases that match TRBD1. Unmatched junction bases numbered 3, after V lost 7 bases and J lost 3 bases. The CDR3 covers 14 residues. Germline assignment: CDR1 SEHNR and CDR2 FQNEAQ (reference sequence). This CDR3 is CASTRQGDTGELFF. The CDR3 DNA is TGTGCCAGCACCAGACAGGGGGACACCGGGGAGCTGTTTTTT.

The V gene is TRBV4-2, the J gene TRBJ2-3, with D perhaps TRBD2 (7 bases). This CDR3 is built from 15 residues. V was pared by 1 base and J by 5 bases, with 13 bases between. CDR1 and CDR2 from the germline V gene are LGHNA and YNFKEQ. CDR3 DNA sequence: TGTGCCAGCAGCCAAGTAGGGGGGGCATTAGATACGCAGTATTTT. This translates into CASSQVGGALDTQYF.

J is TRBJ2-5 and V is TRBV27; D possibly corresponds to TRBD2 (5 bases). The V gene's germline CDR1 is MNHEY and CDR2 SMNVEV (reference sequence). The CDR3 is made up of 13 amino acids. Trimming took off 3 bases at V and 2 bases at J, with 7 bases between the two ends. The CDR3 bases are TGTGCCAGCAGTTTCGGAGGTCAAGAGACCCAGTACTTC. It yields the protein CASSFGGQETQYF.

The CDR3 reads CASSSKTGGDGYTF. The DNA of the CDR3 is TGTGCCAGCTCATCCAAGACAGGGGGCGATGGCTACACCTTC. V and J are TRBV18 and TRBJ1-2; 10 nucleotides agree with TRBD1. Per germline, CDR1 KGHSH and CDR2 LQKENI. The CDR3 loop spans 14 amino acids. The trim removed 5 bases at V and 6 bases at J, leaving 6 bases unmatched.

The table lists this clone with a few counts. V is TRBV2 and J is TRBJ2-2, with 8 bases matching TRBD1. The germline V gene has CDR1 SNHLY and CDR2 FYNNEI. CDR3 length: 14 amino acids. V shed 5 bases and J 7 bases; nucleotides not matched to a gene: 6. The CDR3 DNA is TGTGCCAGCAGTTACCCACAGGGGGTCGGGGAGCTGTTTTTT. Translating gives CASSYPQGVGELFF.

The J gene is TRBJ2-3, the V gene TRBV2; 8 bases align to TRBD2. V lost 5 bases and J lost 0; bases outside the gene matches: 7. Germline V lookup: CDR1 SNHLY, CDR2 FYNNEI. This CDR3 is built from 16 residues. The CDR3 reads CASSPLGGGSTDTQYF. CDR3 bases: TGTGCCAGCAGTCCCCTCGGGGGGGGGAGCACAGATACGCAGTATTTT.

V is TRBV9 and J is TRBJ1-6; D not resolved. Trimming shortened V by 0 bases and J by 6 bases, and 10 bases separated the two germline ends. The CDR3 extends over 15 amino acids. Germline V gene lookup returns CDR1 SGDLS and CDR2 YYNGEE. CDR3 nucleotides: TGTGCCAGCAGCGTAGCTGTAGCTCCTAATTCACCCCTCCACTTT. Translation gives CASSVAVAPNSPLHF.

The CDR3 loop reads CASSLSPGGGNYGYTF. The CDR3 bases are TGTGCCAGCAGCCTATCGCCCGGGGGAGGGAACTATGGCTACACCTTC. The genes are TRBV7-9 and TRBJ1-2, with D possibly TRBD1 on 5 matching bases. Germline loops: CDR1 SEHNR, CDR2 FQNEAQ (reference sequence). CDR3 size: 16 residues. V was pared by 5 bases and J by 2 bases, with 18 bases between.

The V and J genes are TRBV9 and TRBJ2-3, with unresolved D. Trimming cost V 0 bases and J 1 base, with 6 bases left between them. This CDR3 is 14 amino acids long. Germline CDR1 SGDLS, CDR2 YYNGEE. The CDR3: CASSVEAGTDTQYF. CDR3 nucleotide sequence: TGTGCCAGCAGCGTAGAGGCGGGCACAGATACGCAGTATTTT.

The genes are TRBV18 and TRBJ2-7; TRBD1 might be the D (5 bases). The CDR3 sequence is 14 residues long. V was pared by 3 bases and J by 5 bases, with 14 bases between. Germline-derived CDR1 and CDR2 are KGHSH and LQKENI. CDR3 DNA sequence: TGTGCCAGCTCACCGGTCCAGGGTCGCAACGAGCAGTACTTC. This translates into CASSPVQGRNEQYF.

V and J are TRBV5-1 and TRBJ1-1; 7 bases align to TRBD1. Trimming at V came to 0 bases and at J to 1 base, leaving 3 bases not matched to a gene. The V gene's germline CDR1 is SGHRS and CDR2 YFSETQ. The CDR3 is made up of 15 amino acids. The CDR3 DNA follows: TGCGCCAGCAGCTTGGCCGGACAGGAGAACACTGAAGCTTTCTTT. This translates into CASSLAGQENTEAFF.

The V gene is TRBV6-5, the J gene TRBJ1-1, with 7 positions matching TRBD1. This CDR3 contains 16 residues. J was trimmed by 4 bases and V by 0 bases; bases with no gene match: 8. Germline V gene sequence: CDR1 MNHEY, CDR2 SVGAGI. The CDR3 loop reads CASSYSLQGPVTEAFF. In DNA, the CDR3 is TGTGCCAGCAGTTACTCGTTACAGGGGCCGGTCACTGAAGCTTTCTTT.

The rearrangement uses TRBV7-2 and TRBJ2-7; 8 nucleotides match TRBD1. V shed 5 bases, J shed 1 base, and the junction held 7 bases outside the gene matches. The CDR3 length is 15 residues. CDR1 and CDR2 from the germline V gene are SGHTA and FQGNSA. The CDR3 DNA reads TGTGCCAGCAGCAACCGACAGGGGTCGTCCTACGAGCAGTACTTC. This sequence encodes CASSNRQGSSYEQYF.

The rearrangement links TRBV10-2 to TRBJ2-7; D call uncertain. The CDR3 totals 12 residues. Germline assignment: CDR1 WSHSY and CDR2 SAAADI. The germline V and J ends were trimmed by 2 bases and 3 bases, with 5 bases remaining between them. CDR3 protein: CASSEGNYEQYF. The CDR3 nucleotides are TGCGCCAGCAGTGAGGGCAACTACGAGCAGTACTTC.

This clone appeared a single time. The chain is built from TRBV5-6 and TRBJ1-2; 7 bases are a match to TRBD1. CDR3 length: 17 residues. Losses at the gene ends were 1 base for V and 0 bases for J; bases not matched to a gene: 9. Germline V gives CDR1 SGHDT, CDR2 YYEEEE. CDR3 in DNA: TGTGCCAGCAGCTTGTCGGGACAGATAGCCACTAACTATGGCTACACCTTC. This translates into CASSLSGQIATNYGYTF.

The chain recombines TRBV5-1 with TRBJ2-3; 7 nucleotides align to TRBD1. CDR1 SGHRS and CDR2 YFSETQ come from the germline V gene. The CDR3 loop spans 14 amino acids. V shed 7 bases, J shed 4 bases, and the junction held 9 bases outside the gene matches. CDR3 sequence (DNA): TGCGCCAGCCGCACTCGGACAGGCGCAGATACGCAGTATTTT. It translates to CASRTRTGADTQYF.

The sample holds a few counts of this clone. This chain links TRBV7-9 with TRBJ1-4; TRBD1 agrees at 7 bases. The CDR3 loop spans 15 amino acids. J was trimmed by 5 bases and V by 5 bases; bases with no gene match: 8. CDR1 is SEHNR, CDR2 FQNEAQ, per germline (reference sequence). As DNA, the CDR3 is TGTGCCAGCAGCCCAGGACAGGCTGTAAATGAAAAACTGTTTTTT. Translated: CASSPGQAVNEKLFF.

Only a few counts were recorded for this clone. The chain is built from TRBV9 and TRBJ2-2; no firm D call. V dropped 0 bases and J dropped 0 bases, with 3 bases sitting between them. The CDR3 is made up of 14 amino acids. CDR1 is SGDLS and CDR2 is YYNGEE in the germline V gene. The DNA for the CDR3 is TGTGCCAGCAGCGTAGGGCCGAACACCGGGGAGCTGTTTTTT. Translating gives CASSVGPNTGELFF.

In its sample, this clone was seen a few times. J is TRBJ1-2 and V is TRBV6-6; D might be TRBD1 (5 bases). The length of the CDR3 is 12 residues. CDR1 and CDR2 (germline): MNHNY, SVGAGI (reference sequence). V shed 6 bases and J shed 8 bases, with 13 bases lying between them. The CDR3 sequence is CASRQTDSGYTF. CDR3 DNA sequence: TGTGCCAGCAGGCAGACAGACTCAGGCTACACCTTC.

The chain is built from TRBV5-5 and TRBJ1-1, with 7 bases matching TRBD1. The V and J ends lost 4 bases and 1 base, in that order; junction bases with no gene match: 1. The CDR3 sequence is 13 residues long. Germline CDR1 is SGHKS and CDR2 is YYEKEE (reference sequence). CDR3 region: CASSRQGNTEAFF. DNA of the CDR3: TGTGCCAGCAGCCGACAGGGGAACACTGAAGCTTTCTTT.

A few counts support this clone. As DNA, the CDR3 is TGTGCCAGCAGCTTATTTAGGGACTGGAACTATGGCTACACCTTC. Protein product: CASSLFRDWNYGYTF. The chain is built from TRBV11-2 and TRBJ1-2, with D maybe TRBD1 (5 bases). The length of the CDR3 is 15 residues. The germline CDR1 and CDR2 sequences are SGHAT and FQNNGV. The V end was cut by 2 bases, the J end by 2 bases, with 12 bases between.

The chain has TRBV10-3 and TRBJ2-5; tentative D call: TRBD1 (6 bases). The CDR3 runs 11 residues. The V gene's germline CDR1 is ENHRY and CDR2 SYGVKD. Trimming removed 9 bases at V and 5 bases at J, with 10 bases between. CDR3 DNA sequence: TGTGCCATACAGGGTTGCGAGACCCAGTACTTC. It translates to CAIQGCETQYF.

The chain employs TRBV28 and TRBJ2-7, with 12 bases fitting TRBD1. Germline CDR1 reads MDHEN; CDR2 reads SYDVKM. This CDR3 is built from 16 residues. V lost 6 bases, J lost 4 bases, and 10 bases stayed unmatched. CDR3 loop: CASRHQRGQGAYEQYF. In nucleotides, the CDR3 is TGTGCCAGCAGGCACCAGAGGGGACAGGGGGCGTACGAGCAGTACTTC.

The chain links TRBV18 to TRBJ1-6; 9 bases are shared with TRBD1. The length of the CDR3 is 15 residues. J lost 5 bases, V lost 5 bases, and 4 bases had no gene match. CDR1 is KGHSH, CDR2 LQKENI, per germline. In DNA form, the CDR3 reads TGTGCCAGCTCAGCGGGACAGGGCAATAATTCACCCCTCCACTTT. Its protein product is CASSAGQGNNSPLHF.

This clone came up once. This sequence joins TRBV29-1 and TRBJ1-3, with 10 bases matching TRBD1. This CDR3 region has 18 residues. Germline-derived CDR1 and CDR2 are SQVTM and ANQGSEA. V lost 4 bases, J lost 0 bases, and 12 bases stayed unmatched. The CDR3 region has the DNA TGCAGCGTTGTCGGGGACAGGGGAGTTAAGGGCTCTGGAAACACCATATATTTT. As protein: CSVVGDRGVKGSGNTIYF. The full variable domain, rest sourced from reference TRBV29-1 and TRBJ1-3, is SAVISQKPSRDICQRGTSLTIQCQVDSQVTMMFWYRQQPGQSLTLIATANQGSEATYESGFVIDKFPISRPNLTFSTLTVSNMSPEDSSIYLCSVVGDRGVKGSGNTIYFGEGSWLTVV.